Sequencing of this T cell receptor beta chain was carried out in a study of shared clonotypes between healthy human individuals. As regards this clone: Its matching antigen is unknown.

Findings and limits, study-wide: In general, naive subsets displayed greater estimated richness than memory subsets did. Tissue TCR repertoires likely differ from these blood-only repertoires.

The CDR3 has 14 amino acids. V was trimmed by 1 base and J by 10 bases, leaving 14 bases between them. Per the germline V gene, CDR1 is GTSNPN and CDR2 is SVGIG (reference sequence). Splitting of each subset's genomic DNA was done evenly across several immunoSEQ plates. Repertoires were generated with immunoSEQ multiplex PCR, while TCRdb's copy carries only in-frame clones and drops some. The table shows some 1,100,000 clones, with approximately 80% occurring only once. The chain carries TRBV30 and TRBJ1-6; D is undetermined. Sequenced input: memory CD4+ T cells from PBMCs. Subset meaning: CD45RA-negative fraction. This sequence was found in a man younger than 35 in good health. Some clones in this sample may be carry-over from other donors' samples. For the CDR3, the DNA is TGTGCCTGGAGTGAGTATAGGACCCAATCACCCCTCCACTTT. This sequence encodes CAWSEYRTQSPLHF.